The next 13 T cell receptor beta chains were all read from a single sample in a study of blood T cell repertoires in COVID-19. Profiling relied on immunoSEQ multiplex PCR, and the TCRdb table lists in-frame clones only, not all of them. The sample has about 58,000 clones, 70% to 90% seen once. Specimen: peripheral blood. These TCRs come from a woman in her sixties or seventies with active COVID-19.

This clone was seen a few times. V and J are TRBV6-6 and TRBJ2-7; 8 bases agree with TRBD2. This CDR3 has 15 residues. J lost 0 bases, V lost 5 bases, and 6 bases had no gene match. Germline assignment: CDR1 MNHNY and CDR2 SVGAGI (reference sequence). The CDR3 nucleotides are TGTGCCAGCAGTGATAGCGGGAAGAGCTCCTACGAGCAGTACTTC. Protein: CASSDSGKSSYEQYF.

The gene calls are TRBV5-8 and TRBJ2-3; D unclear. The CDR3 loop spans 12 amino acids. The germline CDR1 and CDR2 sequences are SGHTS and YDEGEE. V lost 3 bases to trimming and J lost 6 bases, with 8 bases between them. CDR3: CASSWAYDTQYF. DNA for the CDR3: TGTGCCAGCAGCTGGGCTTACGATACGCAGTATTTT.

The genes are TRBV5-8 and TRBJ2-6; 8 nucleotides align to TRBD1. The germline gives CDR1 SGHTS, CDR2 YDEGEE. The V segment lost 4 bases and the J segment 4 bases; nucleotides outside the gene matches: 4. CDR3 length equals 15 residues. The CDR3 is CASSPTGDGANVLTF. The CDR3 nucleotides are TGTGCCAGCAGCCCGACAGGGGACGGGGCCAACGTCCTGACTTTC. Variable domain in full (rest from reference TRBV5-8 and TRBJ2-6): EAGVTQSPTHLIKTRGQQATLRCSPISGHTSVYWYQQALGLGLQFLLWYDEGEERNRGNFPPRFSGRQFPNYSSELNVNALELEDSALYLCASSPTGDGANVLTFGAGSRLTVL.

The rearrangement joins TRBV9 to TRBJ2-1; 7 bases line up with TRBD2. The CDR3 is 16 residues long. V trimming: 0 bases; J trimming: 6 bases; junction bases outside the gene matches: 9. Germline CDR1 is SGDLS and CDR2 is YYNGEE. CDR3 residues: CASSVEWGLRSNEQFF. The CDR3 DNA reads TGTGCCAGCAGCGTAGAATGGGGACTACGCAGCAATGAGCAGTTCTTC.

The V gene is TRBV4-1, the J gene TRBJ1-1, with D possibly matching TRBD1 (6 bases). V dropped 0 bases and J dropped 11 bases, with 13 bases sitting between them. This CDR3 comprises 13 residues. Per the germline V gene, CDR1 is MGHRA and CDR2 is YSYEKL. CDR3 protein: CASSQDRTVGAFF. For the CDR3, the DNA is TGCGCCAGCAGCCAAGATCGGACAGTGGGCGCTTTCTTT.

This clone was seen only once. The J gene is TRBJ2-5, the V gene TRBV9; TRBD2 matches 8 bases. CDR1 SGDLS and CDR2 YYNGEE come from the germline V gene. The J segment lost 0 bases and the V segment lost 0 bases, leaving 7 bases of the junction unmatched. The CDR3 has 17 amino acids. The CDR3 DNA follows: TGTGCCAGCAGCGTAGCTTTCGGGGGGGATAACCAAGAGACCCAGTACTTC. Amino acid sequence: CASSVAFGGDNQETQYF.

This sequence joins TRBV19 and TRBJ1-1; D ambiguous. Per the germline V gene, CDR1 is LNHDA and CDR2 is SQIVND (reference sequence). Trimming cost V 3 bases and J 1 base, with 9 bases left between them. The CDR3 has 14 amino acids. The CDR3 DNA reads TGTGCCAGTAGTATGGTCGGAGCGAACACTGAAGCTTTCTTT. It yields the protein CASSMVGANTEAFF.

This clone has just one count. The chain recombines TRBV6-5 with TRBJ1-1; 8 nucleotides align to TRBD1. The ends lost 6 bases at V and 1 base at J; junction bases unmatched: 4. Germline V gene data show CDR1 as MNHEY and CDR2 as SVGAGI. The CDR3 loop spans 14 amino acids. This CDR3 reads CASRAGTGNTEAFF. In nucleotides, the CDR3 is TGTGCCAGCAGGGCCGGGACAGGGAACACTGAAGCTTTCTTT.

This chain links TRBV6-2 or TRBV6-3 with TRBJ2-4, with 10 bases that match TRBD1. The length of the CDR3 is 14 residues. Trimming took 0 bases from V and 11 from J; bases not matched to a gene: 4. The germline V gene has CDR1 MNHEY and CDR2 SVGEGT. CDR3 amino acids: CASSYSDRGPVQYF. The DNA for the CDR3 is TGTGCCAGCAGTTACTCTGACAGGGGGCCTGTTCAGTACTTC.

The chain couples TRBV10-3 to TRBJ2-7; the D gene is possibly TRBD2 (6 bases). Germline V lookup: CDR1 ENHRY, CDR2 SYGVKD. There are 13 residues in the CDR3. The V end lost 10 bases, the J end lost 3 bases, and 16 bases lay between the germline ends. CDR3 sequence: CATAGTGDYEQYF. The CDR3 coding sequence is TGTGCCACCGCCGGGACTGGAGACTACGAGCAGTACTTC.

The chain has TRBV7-6 and TRBJ2-6; D is unclear. Germline CDR1 SGHVS, CDR2 FNYEAQ. Trimming took off 1 base at V and 4 bases at J, with 8 bases between the two ends. This CDR3 is built from 15 residues. The CDR3 spells CASSLGGAGANVLTF. The CDR3 nucleotides are TGTGCCAGCAGCTTAGGCGGTGCCGGGGCCAACGTCCTGACTTTC.

The CDR3, as DNA: TGTGCCAGCAGTTACGGGGCGAACTATGGCTACACCTTC. This sequence encodes CASSYGANYGYTF. The genes are TRBV6-5 and TRBJ1-2; possibly TRBD1 for D (5 bases). The germline V gene encodes CDR1 MNHEY and CDR2 SVGAGI. Trimming shortened V by 2 bases and J by 2 bases, and 6 bases separated the two germline ends. The CDR3 has 13 amino acids.

The genes are TRBV27 and TRBJ1-2; D remains unclear. V lost 5 bases and J lost 4, with 14 bases in between. Germline V gene data show CDR1 as MNHEY and CDR2 as SMNVEV (reference sequence). This CDR3 has 14 residues. CDR3 nucleotides: TGTGCCAGCAGTCTTACAGTGGGGAGCTATGGCTACACCTTC. Protein: CASSLTVGSYGYTF.